The table lists the clone carrying this TCR beta chain with many counts. What it binds is not known. Amplified TCR beta CDR3 regions came from RNA transcripts. In the first-round RT-PCR of the TCR CDR3, the HTBI primer set was used. TCRdb re-called the multiplex PCR reads with MiXCR, one entry per CDR3 protein. The data hold fewer than 550,000 distinct CDR3 sequences, with approximately 25% observed a single time. The CDR3 length is 15 residues. Per germline, CDR1 SGHTA and CDR2 FQGNSA. Trimming left V 5 bases short and J 4 bases short, with 12 bases between. This sample was included in a study of T cells in Graves' hyperthyroidism and ophthalmopathy. Ophthalmopathy patients showed a Clinical Activity Score of at least 3, NOSPECS grade of at least 4 and duration under 3 months. Lactation, pregnancy, other autoimmune disease or uncontrolled infection led to exclusion of patients. The study based diagnoses on clinical symptoms, serum thyroxine and TRAb, thyroid ultrasound and orbital computed tomography.

Findings and limits, study-wide: Ophthalmopathy got predicted by the model a median approximately 6.3 months before its onset.

The V gene is TRBV7-2, the J gene TRBJ2-6; weak D call: TRBD1 (6 bases). This receptor was obtained from a woman between 25 and 40 years old with Graves' ophthalmopathy. The specimen was blood. The chain's CDR3 is CASSEQGSGANVLTF. CDR3 coding DNA: TGTGCCAGCAGCGAACAGGGCTCCGGGGCCAACGTCCTGACTTTC.